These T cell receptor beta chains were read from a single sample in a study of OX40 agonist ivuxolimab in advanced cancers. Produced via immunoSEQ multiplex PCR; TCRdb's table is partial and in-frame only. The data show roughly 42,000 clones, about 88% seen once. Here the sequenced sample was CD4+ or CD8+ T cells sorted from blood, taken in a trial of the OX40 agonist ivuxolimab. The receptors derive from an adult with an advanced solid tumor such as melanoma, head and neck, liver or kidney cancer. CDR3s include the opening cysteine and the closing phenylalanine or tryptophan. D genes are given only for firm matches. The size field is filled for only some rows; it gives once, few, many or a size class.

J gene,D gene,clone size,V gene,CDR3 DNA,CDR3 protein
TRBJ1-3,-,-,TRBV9,TGTGCCAGCAGCCGAGCAACGCGGACGTCTGGAAACACCATATATTTT,CASSRATRTSGNTIYF
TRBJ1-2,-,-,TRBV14,TGTGCCAGCAGCTCACGGGATCCTGGGGTGGATAACTATGGCTACACCTTC,CASSSRDPGVDNYGYTF
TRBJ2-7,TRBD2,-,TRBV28,TGTGCCAGCGTACCGACTAGCGGGAGTGGCGCCTACGAGCAGTACTTC,CASVPTSGSGAYEQYF
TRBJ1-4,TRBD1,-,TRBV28,TGTGCCAGCAGTTTTTACAGGGGAGGATCGAATGAAAAACTGTTTTTT,CASSFYRGGSNEKLFF
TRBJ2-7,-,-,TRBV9,TGTGCCAGTCAGGGGCCCTTCTCCTACGAGCAGTACTTC,CASQGPFSYEQYF
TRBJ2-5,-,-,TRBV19,TGTGCCAGTAGTTGGCTAGGGGGGGAGACCCAGTACTTC,CASSWLGGETQYF
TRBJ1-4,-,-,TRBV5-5,TGTGCCAGCAGCAGCACCTACAGGGTATCTAATGAAAAACTGTTTTTT,CASSSTYRVSNEKLFF
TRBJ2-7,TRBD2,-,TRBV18,TGTGCCAGCTCACTCCCGAGGACTAGCGCCGTCTACGAGCAGTACTTC,CASSLPRTSAVYEQYF
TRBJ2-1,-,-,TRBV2,TGTGCCAGCAGTGAACGGGGGCCGTACAATGAGCAGTTCTTC,CASSERGPYNEQFF
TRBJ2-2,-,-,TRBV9,TGTGCCAGCAGCAGGGACGGGAACACCGGGGAGCTGTTTTTT,CASSRDGNTGELFF
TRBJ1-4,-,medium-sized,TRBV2,TGTGCCAGCAGGGAACGAACCCAAGTAGGGGAAAAACTGTTTTTT,CASRERTQVGEKLFF
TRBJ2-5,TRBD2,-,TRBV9,TGTGCCAGCAGCGTAGGCGGGGGGCAGGGAGAGACCCAGTACTTC,CASSVGGGQGETQYF
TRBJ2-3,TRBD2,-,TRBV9,TGTGCCAGCAGCGTAGCGGGGGGGAACACAGATACGCAGTATTTT,CASSVAGGNTDTQYF
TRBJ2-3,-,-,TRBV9,TGTGCCAGCAGCGTAAGTCGAGGCAGTAACACAGATACGCAGTATTTT,CASSVSRGSNTDTQYF
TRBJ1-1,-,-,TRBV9,TGTGCCAGCAGCTCTAGCCCCCAGGGTGGGGGCACTGAAGCTTTCTTT,CASSSSPQGGGTEAFF
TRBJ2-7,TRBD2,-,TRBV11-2,TGTGCCAGCAGCTTGCGAGAGGGACTAGCGGGGGTCTACGAGCAGTACTTC,CASSLREGLAGVYEQYF
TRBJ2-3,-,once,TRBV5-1,TGCGCCAGCAGCTTGTTCCTGACAGATACGCAGTATTTT,CASSLFLTDTQYF
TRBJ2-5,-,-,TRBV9,TGTGCCAGCAGCCCCGGGACAGCCCCCCGGGGGGAGACCCAGTACTTC,CASSPGTAPRGETQYF
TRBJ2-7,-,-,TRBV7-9,TGTGCCAGCAGCTCCTCGACCCGGGACACGCTACCCTACGAGCAGTACTTC,CASSSSTRDTLPYEQYF
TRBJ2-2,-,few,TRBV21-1,TGTGCCAGCAGCCTGACAGGGAGGAATAGGGCCGGGGAGCTGTTTTTT,CASSLTGRNRAGELFF
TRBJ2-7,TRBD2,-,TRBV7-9,TGTGCCAGCAGCTTAGTCTCGGGGGGTCTGAACGAGCAGTACTTC,CASSLVSGGLNEQYF
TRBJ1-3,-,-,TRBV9,TGTGCCAGCAGCGAGGAGGGGACCCGAAACACCATATATTTT,CASSEEGTRNTIYF
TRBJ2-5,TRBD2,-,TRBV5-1,TGCGCCAGCAGCTTGGGACTAGCGGGAGGGGCGAGAGAGACCCAGTACTTC,CASSLGLAGGARETQYF
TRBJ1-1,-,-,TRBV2,TGTGCCAGCAGTGAAGCGCCACGGTTGAACACTGAAGCTTTCTTT,CASSEAPRLNTEAFF
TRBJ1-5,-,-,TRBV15,TGTGCCACCAGCAGGGTAGATAGCAATCAGCCCCAGCATTTT,CATSRVDSNQPQHF
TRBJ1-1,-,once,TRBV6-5,TGTGCCAGCAGTTACTCTATCGGGGGGAACACTGAAGCTTTCTTT,CASSYSIGGNTEAFF
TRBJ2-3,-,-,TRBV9,TGTGCCAGCAGCGTAAGACTTAGCACAGATACGCAGTATTTT,CASSVRLSTDTQYF
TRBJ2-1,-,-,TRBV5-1,TGCGCCAGCAGCTTGGAGGGGGGAAACTATTACAATGAGCAGTTCTTC,CASSLEGGNYYNEQFF
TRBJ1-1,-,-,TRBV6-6,TGTGCCAGCAGTTACTCGATATCGGCTGAAGCTTTCTTT,CASSYSISAEAFF
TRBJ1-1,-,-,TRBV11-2,TGTGCCAGCAGCTTAGGTTTGAACACTGAAGCTTTCTTT,CASSLGLNTEAFF
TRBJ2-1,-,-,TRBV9,TGTGCCAGCAGCGTCCAGGGGGGAACGGGGCGAGATGAGCAGTTCTTC,CASSVQGGTGRDEQFF
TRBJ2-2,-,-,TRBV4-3,TGCGCCAGCAGCTCAGAGGGAGCGGTAGGGACGAACACCGGGGAGCTGTTTTTT,CASSSEGAVGTNTGELFF
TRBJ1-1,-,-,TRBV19,TGTGCCAGTAGTATTACCGAGAACACTGAAGCTTTCTTT,CASSITENTEAFF
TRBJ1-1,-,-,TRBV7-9,TGTGCCAGCAGCTTAGCCTCGGGGAAATACGCTGAAGCTTTCTTT,CASSLASGKYAEAFF
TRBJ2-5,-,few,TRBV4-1,TGCGCCAGCAGCCCCCCCGGTAAAGAGACCCAGTACTTC,CASSPPGKETQYF
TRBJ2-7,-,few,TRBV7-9,TGTGCCAGCAGCCCGAGGGCAGGGGGGAGGAGCTCCTACGAGCAGTACTTC,CASSPRAGGRSSYEQYF
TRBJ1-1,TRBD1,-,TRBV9,TGTGCCAGCAGCGTAGGGCCGAGACAGGGAAATGAAGCTTTCTTT,CASSVGPRQGNEAFF
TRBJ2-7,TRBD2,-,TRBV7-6,TGTGCCAGCAGCTTAGCTCGTCCCGGGACTAGCTCCTACGAGCAGTACTTC,CASSLARPGTSSYEQYF
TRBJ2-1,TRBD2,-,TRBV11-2,TGTGCCAGCAGCTTAGAACTAGCGGGGTTAGATGAGCAGTTCTTC,CASSLELAGLDEQFF
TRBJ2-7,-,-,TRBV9,TGTGCCAGCAGCGTAGGCGAGGGGGCCTACGAGCAGTACTTC,CASSVGEGAYEQYF
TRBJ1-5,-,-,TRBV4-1,TGCGCCAGCAGCCCAAACGTTTCACCCAATCAGCCCCAGCATTTT,CASSPNVSPNQPQHF
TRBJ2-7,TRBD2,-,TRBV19,TGTGCCAGTAGTTACCGACTAGCGGGGCGCTACGAGCAGTACTTC,CASSYRLAGRYEQYF